The clone carrying this T cell receptor beta chain came up many times. From germline, CDR1 is MDHEN and CDR2 SYDVKM. The CDR3 loop spans 14 amino acids. The germline V and J ends were trimmed by 4 bases and 3 bases, with 12 bases remaining between them. Investigators prepared the TCR beta libraries by applying iRepertoire HTBI primers and Arm-PCR of CDR3 regions. TCRdb ran MiXCR on the multiplex PCR reads and lists one entry per CDR3 protein. The sample records approximately 400,000 distinct CDR3 sequences, 15% being singletons. This sample was included in a study of regulatory T cells in long-lasting Graves disease. Time point specified: newly diagnosed GD, antithyroid drugs for less than 3 months. The TCR library used RNA extracted from PBMCs. The sample was also reused in another study, on T cells in Graves' hyperthyroidism and ophthalmopathy.

The rearrangement links TRBV28 to TRBJ1-2; TRBD1 is a possible D gene (5 bases). Material: peripheral blood mononuclear cells (PBMCs), obtained at new diagnosis, from a patient treated with antithyroid drugs. The TCR comes from a woman aged 40 to 50 with Graves disease. In DNA, the CDR3 is TGTGCCAGCAGTTCGGTGGGGGATGACTATGGCTACACCTTC. Amino acid sequence: CASSSVGDDYGYTF.